This T cell receptor (beta chain) was documented in a study of radiotherapy plus CTLA-4 blockade in lung cancer. Study results and caveats: Blood TCR clones of tumor origin expanded after radiotherapy plus ipilimumab. The authors reported that early blood T cell clone dynamics, with interferon-beta, best predicted response.

J was trimmed by 8 bases and V by 3 bases; bases with no gene match: 11. Per the germline V gene, CDR1 is SEHNR and CDR2 is FQNEAQ (reference sequence). This CDR3 is built from 16 residues. Data came from immunoSEQ multiplex PCR; TCRdb stores just in-frame clones and leaves some out. The data contain 70,000 to 90,000 clones, roughly three quarters of them singletons. This clone was counted a single time. The antigen is not known. The chain is built from TRBV7-9 and TRBJ1-2, with 11 bases that match TRBD1. Sequenced material: peripheral blood, taken from a patient treated with radiotherapy plus ipilimumab. The sequence derives from a human donor with non-small cell lung cancer who had a complete response to radiotherapy plus ipilimumab. CDR3 nucleotide sequence: TGTGCCAGCAGCTTTATAGGACAGGGGGCTTTCGGGGGCTACACCTTC. Its protein product is CASSFIGQGAFGGYTF.